This TCR beta chain was profiled in a study of cytomegalovirus exposure and HLA in healthy donors. Findings of the study overall: Most TCR sequences proved rare, with some public TCRs found in many donors.

V shed 6 bases and J 10 bases; nucleotides not matched to a gene: 7. Germline V gene data show CDR1 as SGHTA and CDR2 as FQGNSA. The CDR3 spans 12 residues. Measured with immunoSEQ multiplex PCR; TCRdb has only the in-frame clones, and not every one. The data hold 200,000 or so clones, with approximately 88% observed a single time. Points on this clone: As yet, its antigen is unknown.

The study drew the donors from its approximately 110-subject validation cohort, separate from the approximately 700-subject first cohort. The chain joins TRBV7-2 to TRBJ1-2; 8 bases fit TRBD1. This TCR derives from a man between 18 and 35 years old in good health and CMV-seropositive. The source material was PBMCs. This CDR3 is CASSRGQGYYTF. The CDR3 region has the DNA TGTGCCAGCAGTCGAGGACAGGGATACTACACCTTC.